The clone carrying this T cell receptor beta chain was detected a few times. Its antigen is unidentified. There were TCR beta CDR3 regions amplified from RNA transcripts. Primed by the HTBI set, a first-round RT-PCR was run on the TCR CDR3. TCRdb redid the calling of the multiplex PCR reads with MiXCR, one entry per CDR3 protein. The table shows about 400,000 distinct CDR3 sequences, with 15% to 18% occurring only once. The data belong to a study of T cells in Graves' hyperthyroidism and ophthalmopathy. Overall study: Peripheral blood draws took place at initial diagnosis, ahead of any treatment.

Findings of the study overall: Patients with ophthalmopathy were separated from those with stable hyperthyroidism by a 13 V-J model.

With 3 bases removed from V and 4 bases from J, the gap between germline ends came to 13 bases. Germline values: CDR1 DFQATT, CDR2 SNEGSKA (reference sequence). The CDR3 sequence is 14 residues long. The V call is TRBV20-1, the J call TRBJ1-3; D is possibly TRBD1 (5 bases). The sequencing input was blood. This sequence was found in a woman in her late teens or twenties with Graves' hyperthyroidism. CDR3 sequence reads: CSARSRGRGNTIYF. DNA of the CDR3: TGCAGTGCTAGGAGTAGGGGAAGAGGAAACACCATATATTTT.